This is a list of T cell receptor beta chains from one sample in a study of tumor and adjacent non-tumor tissue in lung cancer. MiXCR was run by TCRdb on the multiplex PCR reads, yielding one entry per CDR3 protein. The table records 45,000 or so distinct CDR3 sequences, 60% to 65% of them present only once. Sequenced input: distant non-tumor lung tissue. Receptor source: a woman aged 40 to 50 with non-small cell lung cancer. CDR3s include the opening cysteine and the closing phenylalanine or tryptophan.

v_gene,j_gene,CDR3aa
TRBV29-1,TRBJ2-1,CSVKRALRNEQFF
TRBV20-1,TRBJ1-6,CSARVGGEGSPLLF
TRBV10-3,TRBJ1-4,CAFSDGGRGEKLFF
TRBV6-1,TRBJ2-1,CASKWTSGRLGSYNEQFF
TRBV10-2,TRBJ1-5,CTSGDLSNQPQHF
TRBV12-3/TRBV12-4,TRBJ1-2,CASSYEEDIPYGYTF
TRBV11-3,TRBJ1-5,CASSFTEGNQAQHF
TRBV11-2,TRBJ2-6,CTISWSALSGANVLTF
TRBV5-4,TRBJ2-5,CASNAGAVGETQYF
TRBV5-8,TRBJ2-1,CASSLGLSYNEQFF
TRBV11-3,TRBJ1-1,CAGNLGRNTEAFF
TRBV11-3,TRBJ2-1,CASSPRPRSSYNEQFF
TRBV11-2,TRBJ2-7,CASGLVSDSYEQYF
TRBV12-3/TRBV12-4,TRBJ1-6,CVSSRDSLNSPLHF
TRBV6-6,TRBJ2-6,CASIYSIGRTGANVLTF
TRBV28,TRBJ2-2,CASSLRAGGPWELFF
TRBV28,TRBJ2-7,CARSGPGFDREQYF
TRBV11-2,TRBJ1-1,CASSLEGEGIMDTEAFF
TRBV29-1,TRBJ1-2,CSVGTGGKSYNF
TRBV6-5,TRBJ1-3,CANSSTPTGLFGSTIYF
TRBV30,TRBJ1-2,CAWSVSDSYGYTF
TRBV4-2,TRBJ1-4,CASSQDHSGTANEKLFF
TRBV7-8,TRBJ2-7,CASSPQSAGIQKQYF
TRBV6-6,TRBJ1-1,CTSRDRGLGSTEASF
TRBV11-2,TRBJ2-3,CASSLIKASGSVDTQYF
TRBV11-2,TRBJ1-6,CASSFLGHNYNSPLHF
TRBV10-2,TRBJ2-3,CASSGLLNTYTQYF
TRBV6-6,TRBJ2-1,CASSPPGSSYNEQFF
TRBV7-8,TRBJ2-7,CASSLGGGGQGRRKQYF
TRBV10-2,TRBJ2-3,CASSDVTGTSGSGGTDTQYF
TRBV5-8,TRBJ2-1,CASSFWGPLFDEQFF
TRBV13,TRBJ1-1,CASSSRGAMNTEAFF
TRBV20-1,TRBJ2-5,CSARAQAGPKLETQYF
TRBV28,TRBJ2-3,CTSTDTDAQYF
TRBV28,TRBJ2-7,CASRGQGTCEQHF
TRBV6-6,TRBJ2-3,CATKDVSGDTQYF
TRBV11-2,TRBJ2-5,CASSLVGRRAQEARYF
TRBV4-1,TRBJ1-6,CTSSQPKQGAGSPLHF
TRBV7-8,TRBJ2-5,CASSLAGSRSAQYF
TRBV28,TRBJ2-3,CASSETSGRVVRDTQYF
TRBV20-1,TRBJ1-1,CSAPRQGKDGAFF
TRBV20-1,TRBJ2-1,CSAHRGLAGNNEQFF
TRBV6-6,TRBJ1-4,CASSDGQGLYEKLFF
TRBV11-2,TRBJ1-2,CASSPRDRRRIDGYTF
TRBV7-9,TRBJ1-2,CASSFAKEVGGYTF
TRBV12-3/TRBV12-4,TRBJ2-4,CASSPDAKNIQYF
TRBV11-2,TRBJ2-6,CASSRSDLSGANALTF
TRBV6-5,TRBJ2-7,CASRKSCEQYF
TRBV28,TRBJ1-2,CASIGEDRYTF
TRBV7-9,TRBJ2-7,CASSLSSEYYEQYF
TRBV30,TRBJ1-2,CAWSVSVNYGCTF
TRBV6-2/TRBV6-3,TRBJ2-7,CASRSGSGPYYELYF
TRBV6-2/TRBV6-3,TRBJ2-6,CASSRRTGGSWDGANVLSF
TRBV7-8,TRBJ2-3,CASTLAGGVDTQYF
TRBV5-5,TRBJ1-2,CASSLARTGRNGGYTF